This T cell receptor beta chain was profiled in a study of shared clonotypes between healthy human individuals (TCRdb year 2020). The study in broad terms: A few men and a couple of women, aged 18 to 49 years, made up the cohort. For each donor, CD4 naive and CD4 memory were each given three plates, CD8 naive was given two plates, and CD8 memory was given one plate. To estimate repertoire size and how much clonotypes are shared between individuals, the study performed deep sequencing of blood TCR repertoires from about five healthy adults. To increase sequencing depth and limit assay-specific biases, TCR repertoire library preparation and sequencing were carried out by different laboratories using diverse techniques. Per donor, leukapheresis produced somewhere between about 0.94 and 9 billion PBMCs.

The donors were healthy, HIV-negative adults with no recently reported acute infections or vaccinations. Every donor was a Caucasian adult residing in Nashville, Tennessee, USA. CD4+ T cells were enriched by magnetic negative selection; naive cells were then positively selected on CD45RA, and the negative fraction formed the memory subset. Blood was collected by leukapheresis, and PBMCs were isolated by Ficoll-Histopaque density gradient centrifugation and then cryopreserved in liquid nitrogen vapor phase. Purity and quantity of every magnetically sorted T cell population were checked by analytical flow cytometry. Genomic DNA was isolated from each sorted fraction and quantified by UV absorbance on a Nanodrop 2000c. Measured from the cysteine to the phenylalanine, the CDR3 is 15 residues long. The read is trimmed to its CDR3 DNA, 45 bases read in frame from base 1. A distance of 12 bases separates the germline ends of V and J, which lose 2 bases and 3 bases respectively. As encoded in the germline V gene, CDR1 is MNHEY while CDR2 is SVGAGI.

Results and caveats for the whole study, not just this receptor: Higher generation probabilities were observed for clonotypes shared by all four sorted-subset donors than for non-shared clonotypes. Sampling was restricted to blood, and TCR repertoires in tissues likely differ from the TCR repertoires found in blood. Naive subsets generally had larger estimated clonotype richness than memory subsets. Sharing across a handful of donors was observed for approximately 5% of naive CD4, about 3.2% of naive CD8, 2% to 2.5% of memory CD4, and roughly 0.4% of memory CD8 clonotypes. Because the study included a small number of donors, the genetic and exposure-history diversity represented was limited. Rarefaction of sorted-subset datasets indicated incomplete sequencing despite the large sequencing depth. Based on pairwise subsampling, the degree of clonotype sharing among donors was expected to be affected by sequencing depth.

Comments on this clone: The specificity of this receptor is unknown. No qualities accompany the bases; no much larger clone lies one base away.

Using the deep immunoSEQ assay, multiplex PCR amplified TCR CDR3 regions from genomic DNA. Genomic DNA extracted from each cell subset was distributed evenly over all wells of several immunoSEQ 96-well plates, and each plate served as one replicate. For sorted subsets, 200 to 250 ng genomic DNA, equal to 30,000 to 35,000 T cell genomes, was loaded into each replicate PCR. Purified libraries were quantified with a Qubit 3.0 fluorometer, sized on a Bioanalyzer 2100, and re-quantified with the KAPA Library Quantification kit. A separate single-read 150-cycle Illumina NextSeq 550 flow cell was used to sequence each immunoSEQ 96-well plate. The study's processing was this. Because the immunoSEQ output included only junctional sequences and no quality scores, the filtering could not be the same as the filtering used for full-length reads. Sequences were annotated with PyIR, a Python wrapper for IgBLAST v1.9, and V/J genes and CDR3 were assigned using IMGT germline references. Any read was removed if the V/J assignment was weak (E-value above 1e-6), the CDR3 was missing, or the read contained stop codons, out-of-frame junctions, or ambiguous translated residues. V3J clonotypes were defined by identical inferred V gene, J gene, and CDR3 amino acid sequence. The percentage overlap between two repertoires was calculated by dividing the number of shared unique clonotypes by the size of the smaller repertoire. Richness of each repertoire was evaluated using RTK rarefaction, the Chao1 estimator, and Recon v2.1 estimates of unobserved clonotypes. Generation probabilities for all TCRbeta clonotypes obtained by the gDNA method from a handful of donors were computed using OLGA. TCRdb took this table from immuneACCESS and kept in-frame rearrangements with V and J called. Such tables lack part of the clones; where checked against another copy, unresolved V genes explain under half of the gap, and the rest is unexplained. For V, J and clone size, that table is used; D and trimming come from the DNA. The sample table records millions of clones; approximately 95% of these occur just once. The top ten hold under 0.45% of the sample.

The chain couples TRBV6-5 to TRBJ2-3, and perhaps TRBD1 as D gene, on 5 matching bases. This clonotype was obtained from a man aged 18 to 30 in good health. Some clones in this sample may be carry-over from other donors' samples. The material sequenced was naive CD4+ T cells from PBMCs. The sample's cell subset or site label, decoded: CD45RA+ positively selected. The CDR3 has the sequence CASSYRGSRTDTQYF. The DNA is as follows: TGTGCCAGCAGTTACAGGGGATCAAGGACAGATACGCAGTATTTT.